This TCR beta chain was recovered during a study of blood T cells in healthy people across ages. Donor samples were obtained from healthy Caucasian individuals from Russia, aged 6 to 90. The draw of peripheral blood yielded around 9.6 milliliters from each donor. The authors ran a second PCR of roughly 6 to 12 cycles using a sample-barcoded 5' primer and a J-beta primer mix. MiXCR, applied by TCRdb to the 5' RACE reads, yields one record per CDR3 protein. The sample lists about 640,000 distinct CDR3 sequences, about 54% occurring once. Findings of the study overall: A roughly linear fall in TCR beta diversity per million T cells was seen with increasing age.

The CDR3 covers 13 residues. Germline CDR1 is KGHDR and CDR2 is SFDVKD. V was trimmed by 4 bases and J by 7 bases, leaving 12 bases between them. With regard to this clonotype: Its antigen is as yet unknown.

The clonotype comes from a man aged 55 to 70 in good health. The sample was blood. The V gene is TRBV24-1, the J gene TRBJ2-5, with D hard to call. The CDR3 DNA follows: TGTGCCACCAGTGACTCGTCAAAAGGGACCCAGTACTTC. Translating gives CATSDSSKGTQYF.